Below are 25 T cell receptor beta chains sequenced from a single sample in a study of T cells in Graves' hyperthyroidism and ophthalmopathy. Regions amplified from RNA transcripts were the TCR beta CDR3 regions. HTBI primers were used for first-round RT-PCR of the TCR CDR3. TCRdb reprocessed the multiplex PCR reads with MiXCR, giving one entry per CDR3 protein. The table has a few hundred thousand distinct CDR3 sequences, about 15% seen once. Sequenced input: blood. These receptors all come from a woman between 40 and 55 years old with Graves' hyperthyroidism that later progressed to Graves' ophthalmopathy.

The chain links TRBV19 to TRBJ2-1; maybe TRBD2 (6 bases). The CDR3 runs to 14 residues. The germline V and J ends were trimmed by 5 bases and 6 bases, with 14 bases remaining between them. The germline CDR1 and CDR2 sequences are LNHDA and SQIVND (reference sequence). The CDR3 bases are TGTGCCAGTAGTCCCGGGACTCGAACCAATGAGCAGTTCTTC. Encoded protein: CASSPGTRTNEQFF.

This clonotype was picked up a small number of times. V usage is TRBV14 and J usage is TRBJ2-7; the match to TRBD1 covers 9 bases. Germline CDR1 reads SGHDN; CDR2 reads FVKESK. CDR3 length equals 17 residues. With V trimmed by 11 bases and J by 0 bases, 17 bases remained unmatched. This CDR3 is CARHPPGQGFRSYEQYF. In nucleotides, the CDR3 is TGTGCCCGGCACCCCCCGGGACAGGGATTTCGCTCCTACGAGCAGTACTTC.

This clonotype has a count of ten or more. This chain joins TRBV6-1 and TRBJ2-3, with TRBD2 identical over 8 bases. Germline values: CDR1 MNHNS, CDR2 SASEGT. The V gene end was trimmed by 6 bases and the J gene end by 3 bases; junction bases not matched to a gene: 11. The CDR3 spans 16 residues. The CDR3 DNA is TGTGCCAGCAGGTGGCTGGCGGGAGGTGGTACAGATACGCAGTATTTT. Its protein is CASRWLAGGGTDTQYF.

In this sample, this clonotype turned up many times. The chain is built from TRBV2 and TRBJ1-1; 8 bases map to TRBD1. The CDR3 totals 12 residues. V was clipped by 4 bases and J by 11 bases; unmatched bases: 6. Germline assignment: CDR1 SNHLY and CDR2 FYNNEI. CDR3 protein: CASSVLTGGAFF. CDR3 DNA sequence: TGTGCCAGCAGTGTTTTAACAGGGGGGGCTTTCTTT.

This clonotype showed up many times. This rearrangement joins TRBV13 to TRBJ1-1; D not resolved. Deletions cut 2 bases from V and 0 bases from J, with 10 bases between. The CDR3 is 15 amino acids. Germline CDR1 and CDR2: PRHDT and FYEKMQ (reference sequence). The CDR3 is CASSLIAPMNTEAFF. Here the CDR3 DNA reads TGTGCCAGCAGCTTAATAGCCCCCATGAACACTGAAGCTTTCTTT.

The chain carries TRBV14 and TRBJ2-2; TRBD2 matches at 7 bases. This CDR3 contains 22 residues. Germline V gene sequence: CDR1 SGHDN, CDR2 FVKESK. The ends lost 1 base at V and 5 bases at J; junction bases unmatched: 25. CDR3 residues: CASSQGVVTSRMREKRTGELFF. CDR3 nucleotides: TGTGCCAGCAGCCAAGGTGTTGTCACTTCTCGAATGCGGGAGAAAAGGACCGGGGAGCTGTTTTTT. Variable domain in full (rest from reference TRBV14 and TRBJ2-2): EAGVTQFPSHSVIEKGQTVTLRCDPISGHDNLYWYRRVMGKEIKFLLHFVKESKQDESGMPNNRFLAERTGGTYSTLKVQPAELEDSGVYFCASSQGVVTSRMREKRTGELFFGEGSRLTVL.

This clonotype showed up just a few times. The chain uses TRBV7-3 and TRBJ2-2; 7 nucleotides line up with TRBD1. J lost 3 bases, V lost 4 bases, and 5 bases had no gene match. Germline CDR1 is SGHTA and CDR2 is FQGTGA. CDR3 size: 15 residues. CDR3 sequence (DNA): TGTGCCAGCAGCTCAAAGGGGGCGCACACCGGGGAGCTGTTTTTT. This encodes CASSSKGAHTGELFF.

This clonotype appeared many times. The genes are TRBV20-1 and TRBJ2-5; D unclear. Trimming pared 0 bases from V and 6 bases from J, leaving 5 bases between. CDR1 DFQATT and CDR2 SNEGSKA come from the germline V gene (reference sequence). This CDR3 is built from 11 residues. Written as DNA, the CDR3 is TGCAGTGCTAGAGATTTGAAGACCCAGTACTTC. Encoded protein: CSARDLKTQYF.

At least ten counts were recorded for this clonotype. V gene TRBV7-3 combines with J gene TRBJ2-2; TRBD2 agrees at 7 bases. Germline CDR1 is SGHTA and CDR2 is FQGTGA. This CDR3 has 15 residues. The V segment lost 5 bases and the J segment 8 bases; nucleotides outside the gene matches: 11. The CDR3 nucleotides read TGTGCCAGCAGCCCAGGACTAGGATTGTCTGGGGAGCTGTTTTTT. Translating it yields CASSPGLGLSGELFF.

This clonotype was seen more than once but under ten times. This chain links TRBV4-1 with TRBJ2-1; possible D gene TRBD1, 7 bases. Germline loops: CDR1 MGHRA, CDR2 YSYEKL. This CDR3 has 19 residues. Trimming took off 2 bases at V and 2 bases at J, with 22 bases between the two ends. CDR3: CASSQILNRQGGTYNEQFF. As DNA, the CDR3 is TGCGCCAGCAGCCAAATACTAAATAGACAGGGCGGGACCTACAATGAGCAGTTCTTC.

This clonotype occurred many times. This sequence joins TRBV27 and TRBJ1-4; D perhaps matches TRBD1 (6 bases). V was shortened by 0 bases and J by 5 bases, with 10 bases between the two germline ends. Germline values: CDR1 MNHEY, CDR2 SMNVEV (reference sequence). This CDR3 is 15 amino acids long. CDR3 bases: TGTGCCAGCAGTTTATCGACAGGTTCCAATGAAAAACTGTTTTTT. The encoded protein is CASSLSTGSNEKLFF.

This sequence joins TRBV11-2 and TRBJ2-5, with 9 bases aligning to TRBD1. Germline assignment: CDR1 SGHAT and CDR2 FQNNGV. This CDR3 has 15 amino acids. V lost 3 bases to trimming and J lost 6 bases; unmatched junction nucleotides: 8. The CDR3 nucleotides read TGTGCCAGCAGCTTGCACGGGACAGGGCTGAAGACCCAGTACTTC. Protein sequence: CASSLHGTGLKTQYF.

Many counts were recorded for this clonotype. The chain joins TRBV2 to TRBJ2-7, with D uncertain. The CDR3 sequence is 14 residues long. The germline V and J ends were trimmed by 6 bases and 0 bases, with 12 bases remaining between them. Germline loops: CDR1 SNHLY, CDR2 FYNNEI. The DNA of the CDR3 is TGTGCCAGCAGGATAGACTGGAGCTCCTACGAGCAGTACTTC. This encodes CASRIDWSSYEQYF.

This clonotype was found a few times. The CDR3 sequence is CASSIERVRYGYTF. DNA of the CDR3: TGTGCCAGTAGTATAGAACGGGTCCGCTATGGCTACACCTTC. The chain carries TRBV19 and TRBJ1-2; D remains unclear. The CDR3 loop spans 14 amino acids. Germline loops: CDR1 LNHDA, CDR2 SQIVND (reference sequence). Trimming pared 0 bases from V and 4 bases from J, leaving 9 bases between. The full variable domain, rest sourced from reference TRBV19 and TRBJ1-2, is DGGITQSPKYLFRKEGQNVTLSCEQNLNHDAMYWYRQDPGQGLRLIYYSQIVNDFQKGDIAEGYSVSREKKESFPLTVTSAQKNPTAFYLCASSIERVRYGYTFGSGTRLTVV.

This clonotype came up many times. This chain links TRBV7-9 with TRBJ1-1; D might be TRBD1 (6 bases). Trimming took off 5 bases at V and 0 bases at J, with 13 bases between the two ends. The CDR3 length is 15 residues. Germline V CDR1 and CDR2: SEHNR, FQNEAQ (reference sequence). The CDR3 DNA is TGTGCCAGCAGCCTCACAGGGCATTTGAACACTGAAGCTTTCTTT. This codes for CASSLTGHLNTEAFF. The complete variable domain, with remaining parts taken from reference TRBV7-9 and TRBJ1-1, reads DTGVSQNPRHKITKRGQNVTFRCDPISEHNRLYWYRQTLGQGPEFLTYFQNEAQLEKSRLLSDRFSAERPKGSFSTLEIQRTEQGDSAMYLCASSLTGHLNTEAFFGQGTRLTVV.

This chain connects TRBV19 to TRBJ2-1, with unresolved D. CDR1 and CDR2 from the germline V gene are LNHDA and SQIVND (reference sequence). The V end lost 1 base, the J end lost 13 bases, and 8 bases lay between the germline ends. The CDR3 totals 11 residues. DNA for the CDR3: TGTGCCAGTAGTATAGGTACGGACCAGTTCTTC. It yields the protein CASSIGTDQFF.

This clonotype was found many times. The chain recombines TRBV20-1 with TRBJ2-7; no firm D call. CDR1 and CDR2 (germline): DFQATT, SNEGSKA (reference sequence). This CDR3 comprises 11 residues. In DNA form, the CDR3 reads TGCAGCGCGCCTTTTGTTTACGAGCAGTACTTC. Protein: CSAPFVYEQYF.

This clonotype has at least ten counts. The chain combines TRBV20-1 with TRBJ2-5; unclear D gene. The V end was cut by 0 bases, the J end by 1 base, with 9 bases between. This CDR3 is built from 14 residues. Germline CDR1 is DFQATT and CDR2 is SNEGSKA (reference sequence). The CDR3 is CSARDGGVQETQYF. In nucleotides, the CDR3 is TGCAGTGCTAGAGATGGCGGAGTCCAAGAGACCCAGTACTTC.

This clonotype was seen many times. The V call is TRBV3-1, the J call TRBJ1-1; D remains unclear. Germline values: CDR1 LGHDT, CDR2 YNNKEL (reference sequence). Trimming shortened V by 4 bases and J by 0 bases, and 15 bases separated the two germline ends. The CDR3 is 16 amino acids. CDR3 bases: TGTGCCAGCAGCCGAACGAGGATGGGAATGAACACTGAAGCTTTCTTT. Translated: CASSRTRMGMNTEAFF.

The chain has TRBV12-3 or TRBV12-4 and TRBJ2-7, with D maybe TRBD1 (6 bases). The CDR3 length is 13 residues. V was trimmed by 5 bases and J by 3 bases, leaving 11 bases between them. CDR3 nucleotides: TGTGCCAGCAGTGCCGAACAGGGCTACGAGCAGTACTTC. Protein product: CASSAEQGYEQYF.

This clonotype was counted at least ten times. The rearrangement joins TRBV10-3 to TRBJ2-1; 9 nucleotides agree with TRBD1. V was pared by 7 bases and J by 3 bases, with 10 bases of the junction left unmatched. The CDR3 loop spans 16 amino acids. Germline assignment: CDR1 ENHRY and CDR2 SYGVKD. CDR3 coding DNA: TGTGCCATCACCAAAAATGGACAGGGGAACTACAATGAGCAGTTCTTC. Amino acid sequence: CAITKNGQGNYNEQFF.

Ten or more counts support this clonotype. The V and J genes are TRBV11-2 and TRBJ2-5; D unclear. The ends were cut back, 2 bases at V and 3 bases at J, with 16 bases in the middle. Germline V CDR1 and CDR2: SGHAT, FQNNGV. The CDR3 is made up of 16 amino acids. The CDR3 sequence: CASSLYLTDRKETQYF. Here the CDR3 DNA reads TGTGCCAGCAGCTTATATCTGACTGATAGAAAAGAGACCCAGTACTTC.

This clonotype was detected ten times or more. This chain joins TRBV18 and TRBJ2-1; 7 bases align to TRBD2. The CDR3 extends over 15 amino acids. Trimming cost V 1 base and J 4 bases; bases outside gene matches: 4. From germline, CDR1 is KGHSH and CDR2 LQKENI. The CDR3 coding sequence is TGTGCCAGCTCACCACAGGTAGCGGGTTACAATGAGCAGTTCTTC. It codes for CASSPQVAGYNEQFF.

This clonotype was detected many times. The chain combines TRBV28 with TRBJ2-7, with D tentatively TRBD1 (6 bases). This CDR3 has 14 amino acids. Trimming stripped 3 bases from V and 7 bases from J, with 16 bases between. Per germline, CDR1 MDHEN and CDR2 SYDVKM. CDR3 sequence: CASSFAGVKKEQYF. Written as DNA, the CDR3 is TGTGCCAGCAGTTTCGCAGGGGTGAAAAAAGAGCAGTACTTC.

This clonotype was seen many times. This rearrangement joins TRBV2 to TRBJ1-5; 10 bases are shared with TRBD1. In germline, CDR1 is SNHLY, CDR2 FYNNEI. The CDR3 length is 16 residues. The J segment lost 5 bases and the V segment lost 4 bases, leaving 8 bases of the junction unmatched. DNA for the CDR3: TGTGCCAGCAGTGTTGCCCGACAGGGGGCTCATCAGCCCCAGCATTTT. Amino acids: CASSVARQGAHQPQHF.